This entry lists 15 T cell receptor beta chains sequenced from one sample in a study of blood T cells in healthy people across ages. For the second PCR, which ran for about 7 to 11 cycles, a sample-barcoded 5' primer and a J-beta primer mix were used. Each CDR3 protein gets one entry after TCRdb re-called the 5' RACE reads with MiXCR. The table includes some 780,000 distinct CDR3 sequences, more than 55% detected once. The sequenced sample consisted of blood. Receptors originate from a man aged 35 to 55 in good health.

The chain combines TRBV20-1 with TRBJ2-3, with D possibly being TRBD1 or TRBD2 (5 bases each). CDR3 length: 15 residues. V gave up 5 bases and J gave up 8 bases, with 23 bases separating them. Per germline, CDR1 DFQATT and CDR2 SNEGSKA (reference sequence). This CDR3 is CSALLDSGRRVTQYF. The CDR3 nucleotides are TGCAGTGCTCTCCTCGACAGCGGAAGACGCGTTACGCAGTATTTT.

This clonotype was counted a few times. Relative to the germline gene, one junction end is altered; a read error may explain this. This chain links TRBV7-7 with TRBJ2-5; D may be TRBD1 or TRBD2 (6 bases each). This CDR3 is built from 13 residues. Germline V gives CDR1 SSHAT, CDR2 FNYEAQ (reference sequence). This CDR3 is CASSLLGGETQYF. CDR3 in DNA: TGTGCTAGCAGCTTATTGGGGGGCGAGACCCAGTACTTC.

This CDR3 reads CASSLATGNQPQHF. The CDR3 nucleotides are TGTGCCAGCAGTTTAGCAACAGGGAATCAGCCCCAGCATTTT. The chain is built from TRBV12-3 or TRBV12-4 and TRBJ1-5; a possible D gene is TRBD1 (6 bases). This CDR3 contains 14 residues. Trimming shortened V by 0 bases and J by 4 bases, and 7 bases separated the two germline ends.

This clonotype was observed a handful of times. The V gene is TRBV28, the J gene TRBJ2-7, with D possibly matching TRBD1 (6 bases). V was shortened by 6 bases and J by 3 bases, with 18 bases between the two germline ends. The CDR3 contains 15 residues. The V gene's germline CDR1 is MDHEN and CDR2 SYDVKM. The CDR3 DNA follows: TGTGCCAGCAGCAATACCGGGACACGCGACTACGAGCAGTACTTC. Its translation: CASSNTGTRDYEQYF.

The V and J genes are TRBV12-3 or TRBV12-4 and TRBJ2-3; TRBD1 agrees at 7 bases. The V gene end was trimmed by 4 bases and the J gene end by 4 bases; junction bases not matched to a gene: 8. The CDR3 is 15 residues long. CDR3 sequence: CASSYTGVAADTQYF. The DNA for the CDR3 is TGTGCCAGCAGTTACACAGGGGTAGCCGCAGATACGCAGTATTTT.

The rearrangement joins TRBV9 to TRBJ2-1; D is perhaps TRBD2 (6 bases). In germline, CDR1 is SGDLS, CDR2 YYNGEE. Trimming shortened V by 0 bases and J by 4 bases, and 20 bases separated the two germline ends. This CDR3 contains 18 residues. The CDR3 nucleotides are TGTGCCAGCAGCGTAGTCCCTAGCGCCAATGGAGCTTACAATGAGCAGTTCTTC. It specifies CASSVVPSANGAYNEQFF.

This clonotype came up once. This chain links TRBV7-2 with TRBJ2-1, with D tentatively TRBD2 (5 bases). Germline-derived CDR1 and CDR2 are SGHTA and FQGNSA. Deletions cut 5 bases from V and 13 bases from J, with 15 bases between. This CDR3 is built from 12 residues. The CDR3 spells CASSELQPGQFF. CDR3 nucleotides: TGTGCCAGCAGCGAACTACAGCCGGGACAGTTCTTC.

This clonotype has more than one count but fewer than ten. This chain connects TRBV6-2 or TRBV6-3 to TRBJ2-1; D gene ambiguous. Germline V gives CDR1 MNHEY, CDR2 SVGEGT. This CDR3 has 12 amino acids. V was clipped by 2 bases and J by 8 bases, with 7 bases between them. The CDR3 here is CASSYLVYEQFF. CDR3 in DNA: TGTGCCAGCAGTTACCTGGTCTATGAGCAGTTCTTC.

The V and J genes are TRBV20-1 and TRBJ1-1; D not certain. The CDR3 runs 12 residues. Looked up from germline, CDR1 is DFQATT and CDR2 is SNEGSKA (reference sequence). V was trimmed by 0 bases and J by 9 bases, leaving 11 bases between them. In nucleotides, the CDR3 is TGCAGTGCTAGAGATGTAGGATACAAAGCTTTCTTT. Its protein is CSARDVGYKAFF.

This clonotype appeared a few times. The chain employs TRBV7-9 and TRBJ1-2; TRBD1 is a possible D gene (6 bases). This CDR3 has 14 amino acids. Germline V gives CDR1 SEHNR, CDR2 FQNEAQ (reference sequence). V dropped 6 bases and J dropped 0 bases, with 11 bases sitting between them. CDR3 sequence reads: CASRPDSSNYGYTF. Written as DNA, the CDR3 is TGTGCCAGCAGACCGGACAGTTCTAACTATGGCTACACCTTC.

Notes on this clonotype: At one end, the junction sequence differs from germline, possibly due to a read error. The chain has TRBV12-3 or TRBV12-4 and TRBJ1-2; D is perhaps TRBD1 (6 bases). The CDR3 is 13 amino acids. This chain's CDR3 is CTSVRGQRNGYTF. The CDR3 region has the DNA TGTACCAGCGTAAGGGGACAACGGAACGGCTACACCTTC.

This clonotype appeared once. The chain employs TRBV6-5 and TRBJ1-5, with a possible D match to TRBD1 (5 bases). V was cut by 6 bases and J by 7 bases, with 13 bases left in between. There are 13 residues in the CDR3. Germline lookup yields CDR1 MNHEY and CDR2 SVGAGI. Here the CDR3 reads CASRAGGGQPQHF. The CDR3 nucleotides are TGTGCCAGCAGGGCCGGCGGGGGACAGCCCCAGCATTTT.

In its sample, this clonotype was seen once. The rearrangement uses TRBV7-2 and TRBJ2-1; TRBD2 matches 14 bases. The CDR3 has 14 residues. Germline lookup yields CDR1 SGHTA and CDR2 FQGNSA. J lost 12 bases, V lost 1 base, and 2 bases had no gene match. DNA of the CDR3: TGTGCCAGCAGCTTAGGGGGACTAGCGGGGGTGCAGTTCTTC. It specifies CASSLGGLAGVQFF.

This rearrangement joins TRBV4-1 to TRBJ2-1, with D perhaps assigned TRBD1 or TRBD2 (6 bases each). The CDR3 runs 15 residues. Per the germline V gene, CDR1 is MGHRA and CDR2 is YSYEKL. V lost 1 base, J lost 8 bases, and 15 bases lay in between. The CDR3 here is CASSQGGQGGDEQFF. DNA of the CDR3: TGCGCCAGCAGCCAAGGGGGGCAGGGCGGGGATGAGCAGTTCTTC.

This clonotype was counted between two and nine times. The chain recombines TRBV27 with TRBJ2-5; unclear D gene. Germline V CDR1 and CDR2: MNHEY, SMNVEV (reference sequence). V lost 5 bases to trimming and J lost 6 bases, with 16 bases between them. CDR3 size: 14 residues. This chain's CDR3 is CASSPRDQRQTQYF. The DNA for the CDR3 is TGTGCCAGCAGTCCTCGAGACCAAAGGCAGACCCAGTACTTC.